Detailed here is one T cell receptor beta chain. Its target is not known. Into every PCR, synthetic TCR analog templates were spiked. TCRdb's table, derived via immunoSEQ multiplex PCR, lists solely in-frame clones and lacks some. The sample has around 110,000 clones; around nine tenths are singletons. The time point was: peripheral blood 6 weeks after treatment start. It was locally advanced or metastatic urothelial carcinoma that patients had. This sample stems from a study of PD-L1 blockade in urothelial cancer. Study summary: At 6 weeks and at 3 weeks (second dose) after treatment start, blood was analyzed. Study-level results: At 3 weeks on treatment, tumor-associated clones expanded more with durable benefit.

With 3 bases removed from V and 6 bases from J, the gap between germline ends came to 21 bases. CDR3 length: 16 residues. Looked up from germline, CDR1 is SGHRS and CDR2 is YFSETQ. The chain links TRBV5-1 to TRBJ1-1; a weak D match, TRBD1 (6 bases). This clonotype originated in a man in his sixties with urothelial cancer. The sequencing here drew on PBMCs, taken around atezolizumab (anti-PD-L1) treatment. Written as DNA, the CDR3 is TGCGCCAGCAGCTCGGAGGGGGGGCGCCCCTCCTCTGAAGCTTTCTTT. Amino acids: CASSSEGGRPSSEAFF.